This is a list of T cell receptor beta chains from one sample in a study of cytomegalovirus exposure and HLA in healthy donors. The table came from immunoSEQ multiplex PCR; TCRdb's copy has only in-frame clones and leaves some out. The sample shows around 200,000 clones, around 81% of them seen only once. The sequencing input was PBMCs. The origin of the receptors is a woman between 45 and 65 years old in good health and CMV-seropositive. Each CDR3 is given with its conserved first and last residue. The D gene is left open where the match is weak. Size is omitted from some rows. Given values are once, few, many or a class for expanded clones.

d_gene: TRBD1; j_gene: TRBJ2-7; abundance: few; len: 12; v_gene: TRBV13; CDR3aa: CASSLAGGWQYF; CDR3nt: TGTGCCAGCAGCTTAGCAGGGGGATGGCAGTACTTC
d_gene: TRBD1; j_gene: TRBJ1-3; abundance: NA; len: 16; v_gene: TRBV5-1; CDR3aa: CASSLEGTGDGNTIYF; CDR3nt: TGCGCCAGCAGCTTGGAAGGGACAGGGGACGGAAACACCATATATTTT
d_gene: NA; j_gene: TRBJ2-3; abundance: NA; len: 15; v_gene: TRBV10-2; CDR3aa: CASRVRGFMADTQYF; CDR3nt: TGCGCCAGCAGGGTTAGGGGGTTCATGGCAGATACGCAGTATTTT
d_gene: NA; j_gene: TRBJ2-7; abundance: NA; len: 11; v_gene: TRBV2; CDR3aa: CASSQHYEQYF; CDR3nt: TGTGCCAGCAGTCAACACTACGAGCAGTACTTC
d_gene: TRBD1; j_gene: TRBJ1-2; abundance: once; len: 15; v_gene: TRBV15; CDR3aa: CATSRVATGGDGYTF; CDR3nt: TGTGCCACCAGCAGAGTAGCGACAGGGGGAGATGGCTACACCTTC
d_gene: NA; j_gene: TRBJ2-7; abundance: NA; len: 14; v_gene: TRBV28; CDR3aa: CASNLGASSYEQYF; CDR3nt: TGTGCCAGCAATTTGGGGGCGTCGTCCTACGAGCAGTACTTC
d_gene: TRBD1; j_gene: TRBJ2-7; abundance: many; len: 13; v_gene: TRBV6-1; CDR3aa: CALWTGGYYEQYF; CDR3nt: TGTGCCCTTTGGACAGGGGGCTATTACGAGCAGTACTTC
d_gene: TRBD1; j_gene: TRBJ1-1; abundance: NA; len: 14; v_gene: TRBV19; CDR3aa: CASSLFGQVDEAFF; CDR3nt: TGTGCCAGTAGTCTCTTCGGACAGGTCGATGAAGCTTTCTTT
d_gene: NA; j_gene: TRBJ1-2; abundance: NA; len: 14; v_gene: TRBV7-9; CDR3aa: CASSLAWSGDGYTF; CDR3nt: TGTGCCAGCAGCTTAGCGTGGTCAGGGGATGGCTACACCTTC
d_gene: TRBD1; j_gene: TRBJ1-1; abundance: NA; len: 15; v_gene: TRBV11-3; CDR3aa: CASSLAADRGTEAFF; CDR3nt: TGTGCCAGCAGCTTAGCCGCGGACAGGGGCACTGAAGCTTTCTTT
d_gene: NA; j_gene: TRBJ1-1; abundance: NA; len: 15; v_gene: TRBV5-1; CDR3aa: CASSLVVGANTEAFF; CDR3nt: TGCGCCAGCAGCTTGGTTGTTGGGGCGAACACTGAAGCTTTCTTT
d_gene: TRBD1; j_gene: TRBJ1-1; abundance: NA; len: 15; v_gene: TRBV7-2; CDR3aa: CASRSQGAIGTEAFF; CDR3nt: TGTGCCAGCAGGTCACAGGGGGCTATCGGCACTGAAGCTTTCTTT
d_gene: NA; j_gene: TRBJ2-5; abundance: NA; len: 15; v_gene: TRBV10-1; CDR3aa: CARFRKVSRGETQYF; CDR3nt: TGCGCCAGATTCCGGAAAGTCAGTCGAGGGGAGACCCAGTACTTC
d_gene: NA; j_gene: TRBJ1-5; abundance: NA; len: 17; v_gene: TRBV6-1; CDR3aa: CASSENGTPFSNQPQHF; CDR3nt: TGTGCCAGCAGTGAAAATGGGACTCCCTTTAGCAATCAGCCCCAGCATTTT
d_gene: TRBD2; j_gene: TRBJ2-3; abundance: few; len: 15; v_gene: TRBV7-9; CDR3aa: CASSYIAGLTDTQYF; CDR3nt: TGTGCCAGCAGCTATATAGCGGGCCTCACAGATACGCAGTATTTT
d_gene: TRBD1; j_gene: TRBJ2-7; abundance: NA; len: 14; v_gene: TRBV19; CDR3aa: CASRRTGRGYEQYF; CDR3nt: TGTGCCAGCCGAAGGACAGGGAGAGGATACGAGCAGTACTTC
d_gene: NA; j_gene: TRBJ2-1; abundance: NA; len: 14; v_gene: TRBV7-2; CDR3aa: CASSVNRVNNEQFF; CDR3nt: TGTGCCAGCAGTGTAAACAGGGTGAACAATGAGCAGTTCTTC
d_gene: NA; j_gene: TRBJ1-6; abundance: NA; len: 15; v_gene: TRBV5-1; CDR3aa: CASTLRSSGNSPLHF; CDR3nt: TGCGCCAGTACCCTTCGAAGTTCAGGAAATTCACCCCTCCACTTT
d_gene: NA; j_gene: TRBJ2-7; abundance: NA; len: 14; v_gene: TRBV7-8; CDR3aa: CASSGGGRQSEQYF; CDR3nt: TGTGCCAGCAGCGGGGGGGGCAGGCAAAGCGAGCAGTACTTC
d_gene: NA; j_gene: TRBJ1-2; abundance: NA; len: 13; v_gene: TRBV30; CDR3aa: CAWRGLDNYGYTF; CDR3nt: TGTGCCTGGAGAGGACTGGATAACTATGGCTACACCTTC
d_gene: NA; j_gene: TRBJ2-3; abundance: NA; len: 15; v_gene: TRBV7-2; CDR3aa: CASSPGAGTSDTQYF; CDR3nt: TGTGCCAGCAGCCCAGGGGCAGGGACATCAGATACGCAGTATTTT
d_gene: TRBD1; j_gene: TRBJ1-6; abundance: NA; len: 12; v_gene: TRBV6-5; CDR3aa: CASSDNDQGAHF; CDR3nt: TGTGCCAGCAGTGATAACGATCAGGGGGCCCACTTT
d_gene: TRBD1; j_gene: TRBJ2-7; abundance: NA; len: 13; v_gene: TRBV7-9; CDR3aa: CASSSRDRGEQYF; CDR3nt: TGTGCCAGCAGCTCCCGGGACAGGGGCGAGCAGTACTTC
d_gene: NA; j_gene: TRBJ1-1; abundance: NA; len: 15; v_gene: TRBV4-1; CDR3aa: CASSQDPPGRTEAFF; CDR3nt: TGCGCCAGCAGCCAAGATCCCCCAGGGAGGACTGAAGCTTTCTTT
d_gene: TRBD1; j_gene: TRBJ1-1; abundance: few; len: 12; v_gene: TRBV18; CDR3aa: CASSLGQVEAFF; CDR3nt: TGTGCCAGCTCCCTGGGACAGGTGGAAGCTTTCTTT
d_gene: NA; j_gene: TRBJ1-1; abundance: NA; len: 15; v_gene: TRBV6-1; CDR3aa: CASSENSPEGSEAFF; CDR3nt: TGTGCCAGCAGTGAAAACAGCCCGGAGGGCTCTGAAGCTTTCTTT
d_gene: TRBD2; j_gene: TRBJ2-3; abundance: NA; len: 16; v_gene: TRBV4-2; CDR3aa: CASSQELAGGTDTQYF; CDR3nt: TGTGCCAGCAGCCAAGAACTAGCGGGGGGCACAGATACGCAGTATTTT
d_gene: NA; j_gene: TRBJ1-4; abundance: NA; len: 11; v_gene: TRBV19; CDR3aa: CASSRSEKLFF; CDR3nt: TGTGCCAGTAGTAGGAGTGAAAAACTGTTTTTT
d_gene: TRBD1; j_gene: TRBJ1-1; abundance: NA; len: 16; v_gene: TRBV18; CDR3aa: CASSRTLTGDGTEAFF; CDR3nt: TGTGCCAGCTCACGAACCCTGACAGGGGACGGCACTGAAGCTTTCTTT
d_gene: TRBD1; j_gene: TRBJ2-1; abundance: NA; len: 14; v_gene: TRBV14; CDR3aa: CASSWGQLNNEQFF; CDR3nt: TGTGCCAGCAGCTGGGGACAGCTTAACAATGAGCAGTTCTTC
d_gene: TRBD1; j_gene: TRBJ2-3; abundance: NA; len: 19; v_gene: TRBV29-1; CDR3aa: CSVIWGTGDSVGSTDTQYF; CDR3nt: TGCAGCGTTATTTGGGGGACAGGGGATTCAGTGGGTAGCACAGATACGCAGTATTTT